The 30 T cell receptor beta chains below come from one sample, sequenced in a study of beta chain features in type 1 diabetes. The entirety of the isolated RNA underwent reverse transcription, so expressed TCRB transcripts were sequenced. Data came from immunoSEQ multiplex PCR; TCRdb stores just in-frame clones and leaves some out. The sample carries hundreds of thousands of clones, less than 20% recorded once. Sample: naive CD4+ T cells from blood. These receptor sequences come from a man aged 18 to 29 in good health.

The V call is TRBV18, the J call TRBJ2-7; D remains unclear. Germline V gene lookup returns CDR1 KGHSH and CDR2 LQKENI. The CDR3 has 14 amino acids. With 3 bases removed from V and 5 bases from J, the gap between germline ends came to 14 bases. CDR3 nucleotide sequence: TGTGCCAGCTCACCTCTTGACATGGCCCACGAGCAGTACTTC. This sequence encodes CASSPLDMAHEQYF.

This clone has just a few counts. The CDR3 DNA reads TGTGCCAGCAGCTTCTCCGGGACTAGCGGGGGGGCGAGAGAGACCCAGTACTTC. Amino acids: CASSFSGTSGGARETQYF. This rearrangement joins TRBV7-2 to TRBJ2-5, with 16 bases identical to TRBD2. The CDR3 spans 18 residues. Germline CDR1 is SGHTA and CDR2 is FQGNSA. V was pared by 3 bases and J by 4 bases, with 8 bases of the junction left unmatched.

This clone was counted only a few times. The rearrangement joins TRBV28 to TRBJ1-2; D is ambiguous. The CDR3 runs to 14 residues. The germline V and J ends were trimmed by 2 bases and 4 bases, with 11 bases remaining between them. Germline values: CDR1 MDHEN, CDR2 SYDVKM. CDR3 in amino acids: CASSLGGTAYGYTF. The CDR3 DNA reads TGTGCCAGCAGTTTAGGTGGCACTGCCTATGGCTACACCTTC.

The sample holds a few counts of this clone. The genes are TRBV5-6 and TRBJ2-1, with D tentatively TRBD1 (5 bases). Trimming removed 2 bases at V and 9 bases at J, with 9 bases between. Germline assignment: CDR1 SGHDT and CDR2 YYEEEE. The length of the CDR3 is 12 residues. In nucleotides, the CDR3 is TGTGCCAGCAGCTTACAGGACACTGAGCAGTTCTTC. It specifies CASSLQDTEQFF.

This chain links TRBV7-2 with TRBJ2-3; D is possibly TRBD2 (5 bases). Germline V gene sequence: CDR1 SGHTA, CDR2 FQGNSA. Trimming took off 5 bases at V and 6 bases at J, with 15 bases between the two ends. This CDR3 comprises 14 residues. The CDR3, as DNA: TGTGCCAGCAGCGAGGGCCCTTGGGGTGATACGCAGTATTTT. The encoded protein is CASSEGPWGDTQYF.

This chain joins TRBV2 and TRBJ1-1; D remains unclear. Trimming took 5 bases from V and 0 from J, leaving 4 bases between them. This CDR3 has 12 residues. Per the germline V gene, CDR1 is SNHLY and CDR2 is FYNNEI. CDR3 protein: CASSPMNTEAFF. The CDR3 bases are TGTGCCAGCAGTCCGATGAACACTGAAGCTTTCTTT.

This clone turned up a few times. V gene TRBV9 combines with J gene TRBJ1-3, with D uncertain. Trimming pared 0 bases from V and 3 bases from J, leaving 10 bases between. This CDR3 region has 15 residues. CDR1 and CDR2 (germline): SGDLS, YYNGEE. The CDR3, as DNA: TGTGCCAGCAGCGTAGCCCCAACTATTGGAAACACCATATATTTT. This gives the protein CASSVAPTIGNTIYF. Using reference TRBV9 and TRBJ1-3 for the parts outside the CDR3, the full variable domain is DSGVTQTPKHLITATGQRVTLRCSPRSGDLSVYWYQQSLDQGLQFLIQYYNGEERAKGNILERFSAQQFPDLHSELNLSSLELGDSALYFCASSVAPTIGNTIYFGEGSWLTVV.

This clone was detected a few times. This chain joins TRBV7-9 and TRBJ1-2; 7 bases are a match to TRBD1. This CDR3 is 14 amino acids long. Germline CDR1 is SEHNR and CDR2 is FQNEAQ (reference sequence). With V trimmed by 6 bases and J by 4 bases, 8 bases remained unmatched. The DNA of the CDR3 is TGTGCCAGCAGGCCCATCCGGGACAGCTATGGCTACACCTTC. Translating it yields CASRPIRDSYGYTF.

The chain uses TRBV25-1 and TRBJ1-6, with TRBD1 matching over 7 bases. The length of the CDR3 is 15 residues. V dropped 1 base and J dropped 6; count of bases not matched to a gene: 3. The germline V gene encodes CDR1 MGHDK and CDR2 SYGVNS. The CDR3 region has the DNA TGTGCCAGCAGTGAATGGGACAGACCTAATTCACCCCTCCACTTT. Translating it yields CASSEWDRPNSPLHF.

The V call is TRBV27, the J call TRBJ2-6; the D is unclear. CDR3 length equals 13 residues. Germline V gives CDR1 MNHEY, CDR2 SMNVEV (reference sequence). The V and J ends lost 9 bases and 2 bases respectively, with 8 bases between them. The CDR3 loop is CASRTAGANVLTF. The CDR3 coding sequence is TGTGCCAGTAGAACGGCTGGGGCCAACGTCCTGACTTTC.

The V and J genes are TRBV4-1 and TRBJ2-2, with D unresolved. Trimming took off 0 bases at V and 3 bases at J, with 8 bases between the two ends. Germline V gene data show CDR1 as MGHRA and CDR2 as YSYEKL. CDR3 length: 15 residues. CDR3 coding DNA: TGCGCCAGCAGCCAAGATACGATAGACACCGGGGAGCTGTTTTTT. Its translation: CASSQDTIDTGELFF.

This clone was picked up a small number of times. V and J are TRBV30 and TRBJ1-2, with 8 positions matching TRBD1. J gave up 3 bases and V 4 bases, and 7 bases lay outside the gene matches. The germline V gene encodes CDR1 GTSNPN and CDR2 SVGIG (reference sequence). The CDR3 is 14 residues long. The CDR3 DNA sequence: TGTGCCTGGAATCGACCGGGACAGGACTATGGCTACACCTTC. Protein product: CAWNRPGQDYGYTF.

The genes are TRBV7-6 and TRBJ2-5, with 12 bases aligning to TRBD2. Germline-derived CDR1 and CDR2 are SGHVS and FNYEAQ. The CDR3 spans 16 residues. V shed 2 bases, J shed 5 bases, and the junction held 6 bases outside the gene matches. CDR3 region: CASSLLAGGPGETQYF. CDR3 bases: TGTGCCAGCAGCTTACTAGCGGGAGGGCCAGGGGAGACCCAGTACTTC.

V gene TRBV18 combines with J gene TRBJ2-7; D uncertain. Germline-derived CDR1 and CDR2 are KGHSH and LQKENI. Trimming removed 5 bases at V and 0 bases at J, with 5 bases between. The CDR3 contains 12 residues. This chain's CDR3 is CASSSVSYEQYF. CDR3 nucleotide sequence: TGTGCCAGCTCATCGGTCTCCTACGAGCAGTACTTC.

This clone was counted a few times. This chain links TRBV5-1 with TRBJ2-5, with 8 positions matching TRBD2. Trimming cost V 0 bases and J 4 bases; bases outside gene matches: 11. Per the germline V gene, CDR1 is SGHRS and CDR2 is YFSETQ. CDR3 length equals 17 residues. The CDR3 protein is CASSLAGGGRFRETQYF. The CDR3 bases are TGCGCCAGCAGCTTGGCCGGCGGGGGGCGCTTCCGAGAGACCCAGTACTTC.

The chain couples TRBV28 to TRBJ2-1; tentatively, D is TRBD1 or TRBD2 (5 bases each). Germline assignment: CDR1 MDHEN and CDR2 SYDVKM. The CDR3 sequence is 16 residues long. V gave up 3 bases and J gave up 2 bases, with 14 bases separating them. DNA for the CDR3: TGTGCCAGCAGTTTGGGGACCCGAAGGGCCTACAATGAGCAGTTCTTC. As protein: CASSLGTRRAYNEQFF.

This chain joins TRBV7-9 and TRBJ2-1; D is uncertain. The germline V gene encodes CDR1 SEHNR and CDR2 FQNEAQ (reference sequence). Trimming took off 5 bases at V and 8 bases at J, with 13 bases between the two ends. The CDR3 totals 13 residues. CDR3 protein: CASSLLSRYEQFF. The CDR3 DNA reads as TGTGCCAGCAGCCTGTTGTCGCGGTATGAGCAGTTCTTC.

The genes are TRBV9 and TRBJ2-7; 8 bases align to TRBD2. The ends lost 0 bases at V and 4 bases at J; junction bases unmatched: 6. CDR1 is SGDLS and CDR2 is YYNGEE in the germline V gene. The CDR3 has 15 amino acids. The CDR3 DNA is TGTGCCAGCAGCGTAGAAGGTACTAGCGGTTACGAGCAGTACTTC. The encoded protein is CASSVEGTSGYEQYF.

The CDR3 reads CASSLGQGARGNTEAFF. Here the CDR3 DNA reads TGCGCCAGCAGCTTGGGTCAGGGGGCTCGAGGGAACACTGAAGCTTTCTTT. This chain connects TRBV5-1 to TRBJ1-1; TRBD1 matches at 8 bases. V shed 0 bases and J 1 base; nucleotides not matched to a gene: 8. Germline V lookup: CDR1 SGHRS, CDR2 YFSETQ. The CDR3 is 17 amino acids. The full variable domain, its missing parts supplied by reference TRBV5-1 and TRBJ1-1, is KAGVTQTPRYLIKTRGQQVTLSCSPISGHRSVSWYQQTPGQGLQFLFEYFSETQRNKGNFPGRFSGRQFSNSRSEMNVSTLELGDSALYLCASSLGQGARGNTEAFFGQGTRLTVV.

V and J are TRBV28 and TRBJ2-5, with 10 nucleotides matching TRBD1. The CDR3 totals 14 residues. The V gene end was trimmed by 5 bases and the J gene end by 7 bases; junction bases not matched to a gene: 7. Germline V gene lookup returns CDR1 MDHEN and CDR2 SYDVKM. The DNA of the CDR3 is TGTGCCAGCAGTCGACAGGGGGCGAGGGGGACCCAGTACTTC. Translating it yields CASSRQGARGTQYF.

The chain employs TRBV21-1 and TRBJ2-1; the table's D gene call, TRBD2, was not cross checked with the DNA. TRBV21-1 is a pseudogene segment. There are 16 residues in the CDR3. In DNA form, the CDR3 reads TGTGCCAGCAGCAAGAAGCCCAGCGGGAGGGACAATGAGCAGTTCTTC. Its protein is CASSKKPSGRDNEQFF.

The V call is TRBV28, the J call TRBJ2-1; weak D call: TRBD1 (6 bases). CDR1 and CDR2 (germline): MDHEN, SYDVKM. Between the trimmed V and J ends, which lost 3 bases and 7 bases, there was a span of 13 bases. The CDR3 runs to 14 residues. As DNA, the CDR3 is TGTGCCAGCAGTTTGTCGGCAGGGGTAAATGAGCAGTTCTTC. Protein product: CASSLSAGVNEQFF.

This clone has just a few counts. The chain employs TRBV6-5 and TRBJ2-1; D call uncertain. The CDR3 covers 12 residues. Germline CDR1 is MNHEY and CDR2 is SVGAGI. V was shortened by 6 bases and J by 4 bases, with 7 bases between the two germline ends. The DNA of the CDR3 is TGTGCCAGCAGACCAACTTACAATGAGCAGTTCTTC. Its protein product is CASRPTYNEQFF.

This clone has more than one count but fewer than ten. V and J are TRBV7-2 and TRBJ2-3, with D maybe TRBD2 (5 bases). Looked up from germline, CDR1 is SGHTA and CDR2 is FQGNSA. Trimming left V 4 bases short and J 11 bases short, with 16 bases between. The CDR3 runs to 13 residues. DNA of the CDR3: TGTGCCAGCAGCTCCCTATTGGGTGGAGGGCAGTATTTT. It encodes CASSSLLGGGQYF.

V is TRBV7-2 and J is TRBJ1-3; D is unclear. Looked up from germline, CDR1 is SGHTA and CDR2 is FQGNSA. Trimming stripped 5 bases from V and 3 bases from J, with 8 bases between. CDR3 size: 13 residues. CDR3 DNA: TGTGCCAGCAGCACAGAGATTGGAAACACCATATATTTT. This gives the protein CASSTEIGNTIYF.

The CDR3 reads CASSSVTGGVIEAFF. In nucleotides, the CDR3 is TGTGCCAGCAGTTCCGTTACAGGGGGCGTGATTGAAGCTTTCTTT. The rearrangement uses TRBV27 and TRBJ1-1; 9 nucleotides line up with TRBD1. The CDR3 length is 15 residues. Germline V lookup: CDR1 MNHEY, CDR2 SMNVEV (reference sequence). The junction had 10 bases not matched to a gene; V was cut back by 4 bases and J by 7 bases.

This clone has a handful of counts. This rearrangement joins TRBV7-9 to TRBJ1-2, with D possibly matching TRBD1 (5 bases). Germline V CDR1 and CDR2: SEHNR, FQNEAQ (reference sequence). With 5 bases removed from V and 3 bases from J, the gap between germline ends came to 16 bases. The length of the CDR3 is 15 residues. CDR3 nucleotides: TGTGCCAGCAGCACTCAGGGTAACGGGTACTATGGCTACACCTTC. It yields the protein CASSTQGNGYYGYTF.

The chain joins TRBV28 to TRBJ1-2; D not resolved. V was shortened by 2 bases and J by 7 bases, with 14 bases between the two germline ends. Germline V gene lookup returns CDR1 MDHEN and CDR2 SYDVKM. The CDR3 contains 14 residues. The DNA of the CDR3 is TGTGCCAGCAGTTTACCCCAGGACCCTCTTGGCTACACCTTC. Its protein is CASSLPQDPLGYTF.

V gene TRBV18 combines with J gene TRBJ2-5; 11 nucleotides line up with TRBD1. Germline V gene data show CDR1 as KGHSH and CDR2 as LQKENI. This CDR3 is 15 amino acids long. With 5 bases clipped from V and 5 bases from J, the junction kept 7 bases outside the gene matches. CDR3 nucleotides: TGTGCCAGCTCAGGCCGGACAGGGGGCGCGGAGACCCAGTACTTC. Its protein is CASSGRTGGAETQYF.

The chain employs TRBV4-1 and TRBJ2-4; a weak D match, TRBD2 (5 bases). The CDR3 runs 17 residues. V lost 1 base to trimming and J lost 3 bases, with 16 bases between them. In germline, CDR1 is MGHRA, CDR2 YSYEKL. Written as DNA, the CDR3 is TGCGCCAGCAGCCAAGCCTGGGCACGGACTTTCAAAAACATTCAGTACTTC. This translates into CASSQAWARTFKNIQYF.